This TCR beta chain is drawn from a study of T cell repertoires in cytomegalovirus infection. Across the whole study: Public TCR beta signatures marked donors with CMV infection and the matching HLA.

A single record per CDR3 protein comes from TCRdb applying MiXCR to the reads. The sample consists of 450,000 to 600,000 distinct CDR3 sequences, about 11% of them appearing once. Findings and caveats of the study: Clonotype analysis showed dominance of the ex vivo response by HLA-C-restricted CMV-specific TCR beta clonotypes. CMV carriers having the relevant HLA were flagged by cumulative public TCR beta family frequency.

Worth noting for this clonotype: The target antigen is unknown. One end of the junction is discordant with germline, which a read error may explain.

The germline V gene has CDR1 SNHLY and CDR2 FYNNEI. This CDR3 region has 15 residues. Sequenced: PBMCs. The chain uses TRBV2 and TRBJ2-6; D might be TRBD1 (5 bases). The TCR sequence derives from a human donor in good health (CMV status not recorded). Some clones in this sample may be carry-over from other donors' samples. CDR3 residues: CASRTGSSGANGLTF. The CDR3 bases are TGTGCCAGCAGAACAGGTTCCTCTGGGGCCAACGGCCTGACTTTC. Using reference TRBV2 and TRBJ2-6 for the parts outside the CDR3, the full variable domain is EPEVTQTPSHQVTQMGQEVILRCVPISNHLYFYWYRQILGQKVEFLVSFYNNEISEKSEIFDDQFSVERPDGSNFTLKIRSTKLEDSAMYFCASRTGSSGANGLTFGAGSRLTVL.